The T cell receptor (beta chain) described here comes from a study of blood T cells in healthy people across ages. The second PCR ran about 6 to 11 cycles with a sample-barcoded 5' primer and J-beta primers. The template-switch adaptor was a 5' adaptor with 12 random nucleotides. It tagged each cDNA molecule. Each CDR3 protein is one row after TCRdb ran MiXCR on the 5' RACE reads. The table lists hundreds of thousands of distinct CDR3 sequences, around two fifths of them singletons. The study, taken as a whole, reports: Total diversity from one million sequenced T cells was likely underestimated.

Each individual donor underwent a draw of approximately 9.8 milliliters of peripheral blood. Extraction yielded at least 5 micrograms of total RNA per sample. This clonotype was seen a few times. Its antigen is still unknown. This CDR3 is 14 amino acids long. The V segment lost 4 bases and the J segment 1 base; nucleotides outside the gene matches: 5. Germline values: CDR1 DFQATT, CDR2 SNEGSKA (reference sequence). The specimen was blood. This receptor was taken from a man aged 55 to 69 in good health. The rearrangement joins TRBV20-1 to TRBJ2-5, with 8 bases matching TRBD2. The CDR3 DNA reads TGCAGTGCTAAATTAGCGGGGTCCCAAGAGACCCAGTACTTC. Translating gives CSAKLAGSQETQYF.